This T cell receptor (beta chain) was sequenced during a study of T-cell memory formation after mild COVID-19 (dated by TCRdb to the early 2020s). Concerning the study at large: TCR sequence clusters from the two donors were largely donor specific. In a couple of donors, T-cell clones that expanded and contracted after mild COVID-19 were tracked by sequencing TCRalpha and TCRbeta repertoires over time. Two young, previously healthy adult volunteers, one female and one male, were included in the cohort. Findings and caveats that apply to the study as a whole: SARS-CoV-2 specificity of the second-wave clones peaking on day 37 was not confirmed. Contracting CD4+ clones turned up mainly in the CM and EM memory subsets, whereas EMRA was where CD8+ clones were enriched. Some responding clones were detected in pre-infection memory, which suggested that pre-existing cross-reactive memory T cells had joined the SARS-CoV-2 response. From day 15 to 85, contracting clones showed balanced CD4/CD8 phenotypes, whereas a second wave of clones that expanded from day 15 to 37 leaned towards CD4+. Only a couple of mild cases were covered in the study, and larger cohorts including severe cases with pre-infection samples were considered necessary.

The CDR3 measures 15 amino acids from cysteine to phenylalanine. Of all the DNA, just the CDR3 is kept, 45 bases in frame from base 1. Ends trimmed: V by 6 bases, J by 0 bases; bases unmatched to a gene: 5. The germline V gene encodes CDR1 MNHEY and CDR2 SMNVEV (reference sequence). This clonotype was observed a handful of times. It has no known antigen specificity. No much larger clone exists at a distance of one base, and base qualities are not known. The instrument was an Illumina NovaSeq 6000. TCRalpha and TCRbeta cDNA libraries were constructed by 5'RACE with constant-segment primers, with sample barcodes and unique molecular identifiers being introduced. RNA was extracted from every sample with Trizol reagent. The libraries were amplified in two PCR steps, and the second step added a second sample barcode and Illumina TruSeq adapters. Libraries were sequenced on an Illumina NovaSeq with 2 x 150 bp paired-end reads. Regarding the original processing steps: With migec v1.2.7, reads were demultiplexed and then collapsed into UMI-guided consensus sequences. Using mixcr v2.1.11, UMI consensuses were aligned to TRA and TRB V and J templates and then assembled into clonotypes. A clonotype was counted as expanded or contracted only if both edgeR and NoisET called the change significant, with noise models trained on biological replicates. For edgeR calls, a false discovery rate-adjusted p below 0.01 and a log2 fold-change threshold of 1 were applied. As an exploratory analysis of dynamics, max-normalized trajectories of the 1000 most abundant clonotypes were examined with PCA combined with hierarchical clustering. Each responding clone was given a CD4 or CD8 phenotype based on the CD4+ and CD8+ repertoires, which had been sequenced separately. The public reads were quality trimmed at Q25 with fastp and then assembled into clones with MiXCR by TCRdb, keeping productive beta chains. When rows share a CDR3 protein, they turn into one entry using the most common DNA and genes. TCRdb, rather than the study authors, made the V and J calls. For this sample the table gives about 450,000 distinct CDR3 sequences, of which roughly a quarter were detected only once. The biggest ten clones account for 13% of the sample.

PBMCs were isolated by Ficoll-Paque density gradient centrifugation. This TCR came from an adult woman who had mild COVID-19 (a few samples of this study predate the infection). The sample titles of this study are shuffled in the database, so cell type and time point are left out; the donor was told from shared clones. The chain couples TRBV27 to TRBJ2-3; TRBD1 matches 8 bases in the middle. The source material was PBMCs or a T cell subset sorted from them (not recorded which). The sequenced DNA is TGTGCCAGCAGCCGGACAGGGAGAAGCACAGATACGCAGTATTTT. It codes for CASSRTGRSTDTQYF.